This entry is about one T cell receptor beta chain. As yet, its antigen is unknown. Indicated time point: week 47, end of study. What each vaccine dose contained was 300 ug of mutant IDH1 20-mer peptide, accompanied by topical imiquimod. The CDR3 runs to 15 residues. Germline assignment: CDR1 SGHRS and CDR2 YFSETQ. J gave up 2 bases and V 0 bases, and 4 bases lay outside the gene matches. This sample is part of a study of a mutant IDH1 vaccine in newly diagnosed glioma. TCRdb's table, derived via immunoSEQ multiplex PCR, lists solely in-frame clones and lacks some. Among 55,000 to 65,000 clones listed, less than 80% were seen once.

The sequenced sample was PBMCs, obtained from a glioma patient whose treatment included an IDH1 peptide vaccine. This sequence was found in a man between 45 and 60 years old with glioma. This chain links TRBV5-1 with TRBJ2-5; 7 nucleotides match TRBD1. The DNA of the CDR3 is TGCGCCAGCAGCTTGGAGGGGGCACAACAAGAGACCCAGTACTTC. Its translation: CASSLEGAQQETQYF.